This T cell receptor (beta chain) originates from a study of blood T cell repertoires in COVID-19. Study background: Samples came from the United States, Italy and Spain, spanning acute and convalescent COVID-19. The cDNA or gDNA used as material had been derived from T cells, B-cell-depleted T cells, or PBMCs.

Participants' reported clinical history set cohort assignment. Under the authors' procedure: Reference gene primer amplification yielded estimated nucleated cell counts. Method: immunoSEQ multiplex PCR; TCRdb's copy keeps in-frame clones and lacks some. The DNA was the basis for D and trimming; V, J and clone size are from that table. Among about 400,000 clones listed, roughly 89% were seen once. The sequence came from a woman younger than 45 who had recovered from COVID-19. The sample comprised PBMCs or T cells enriched from blood (not recorded which).

CDR3 sequence reads: CASSQAGSGGETQYF. The DNA of the CDR3 is TGCGCCAGCAGCCAAGCGGGCTCAGGCGGGGAGACCCAGTACTTC. V usage is TRBV4-1 and J usage is TRBJ2-5; possible D gene TRBD2, 5 bases. Germline CDR1 reads MGHRA; CDR2 reads YSYEKL. Trimming took 1 base from V and 5 from J, leaving 14 bases between them. The CDR3 has 15 residues.